The rows below give T cell receptor beta chains drawn from one sample of a study of blood T cell repertoires in COVID-19. The table came from immunoSEQ multiplex PCR; TCRdb's copy has only in-frame clones and leaves some out. The table lists about 49,000 clones, about 85% of them singletons. The sequenced sample was peripheral blood. These receptors originate from a human donor in a cohort sampled during active COVID-19. The CDR3 runs from the conserved cysteine through the conserved F or W. The order of the fields is V gene, clone size, D gene, J gene, CDR3 DNA, CDR3 protein. D genes are given only for firm matches. Clone size, where shown, is once, few, many, or a class for clones that have expanded.

>TRBV4-1|-|-|TRBJ2-7
TGCGCCAGCAGCCAAGATCAGGTCTACGAGCAGTACTTC
CASSQDQVYEQYF
>TRBV5-1|once|-|TRBJ2-1
TGCGCCAGCAGCTTGGCCCTGGGAGTCAATGAGCAGTTCTTC
CASSLALGVNEQFF
>TRBV6-6|-|TRBD1|TRBJ2-3
TGTGCCAGCAGTTACGGGACAGGGCGGGGCACAGATACGCAGTATTTT
CASSYGTGRGTDTQYF
>TRBV5-1|-|-|TRBJ2-3
TGCGCCAGCAGCTTACTAGCTGTCGCGACAGATACGCAGTATTTT
CASSLLAVATDTQYF
>TRBV19|-|-|TRBJ2-1
TGTGCCAGTAGTATAGATCGGTCCGCGGGAACCGGAACGGGAGAGAGGAATGAGCAGTTCTTC
CASSIDRSAGTGTGERNEQFF
>TRBV19|few|TRBD1|TRBJ1-5
TGTGCCAGTAGTATGGACAGGGGTGGGAATCAGCCCCAGCATTTT
CASSMDRGGNQPQHF
>TRBV11-1|-|TRBD1|TRBJ2-3
TGTGCCAGCAGTCGGGACAGGGGAACAGATACGCAGTATTTT
CASSRDRGTDTQYF
>TRBV19|-|TRBD2|TRBJ2-1
TGTGCCAGTAGTACCTTACTAGCGGGCATCTACAATGAGCAGTTCTTC
CASSTLLAGIYNEQFF
>TRBV3-1/TRBV3-2|-|-|TRBJ1-5
TGTGCCAGCAGCCAAGATGAGGCCCAGCCCCAGCATTTT
CASSQDEAQPQHF
>TRBV2|-|TRBD1|TRBJ1-1
TGTGCCAGCAGTCCTCAGACAGGGGGCGCGATGAACACTGAAGCTTTCTTT
CASSPQTGGAMNTEAFF
>TRBV19|-|-|TRBJ1-1
TGTGCCAGTAGTATAGGCGCCGCAGGGTCCACTGAAGCTTTCTTT
CASSIGAAGSTEAFF
>TRBV9|-|TRBD1|TRBJ1-2
TGTGCCAGCAGCCCCGGACAGGCGGGTGGCTACACCTTC
CASSPGQAGGYTF
>TRBV7-2|once|TRBD1|TRBJ1-6
TGTGCCAGCAGCGACCGGGACAGGGTGTCACCCCTCCACTTT
CASSDRDRVSPLHF
>TRBV29-1|-|-|TRBJ1-1
TGCAGCGCCCGGGATTCTGAAGCTTTCTTT
CSARDSEAFF
>TRBV7-3|-|-|TRBJ1-1
TGTGCCAGCAGCTTACTATCCGCAGGGAAGACTGAAGCTTTCTTT
CASSLLSAGKTEAFF
>TRBV29-1|-|TRBD2|TRBJ2-1
TGCAGCGTCAGACTAGCGGGTCCTCACTCCTACAATGAGCAGTTCTTC
CSVRLAGPHSYNEQFF
>TRBV18|-|TRBD1|TRBJ2-2
TGTGCCAGCTCACCAGGACAGGCGAGGACCGGGGAGCTGTTTTTT
CASSPGQARTGELFF
>TRBV6-5|-|TRBD2|TRBJ2-7
TGTGCCAGCAGAACTAGCGGGGGGTACGAGCAGTACTTC
CASRTSGGYEQYF
>TRBV7-9|-|-|TRBJ2-1
TGTGCCAGCAGCGCCCGGGGGGCCTCCTACAATGAGCAGTTCTTC
CASSARGASYNEQFF
>TRBV28|-|-|TRBJ1-2
TGTGCCAGCAGTTTGGTCAGCGCTTATGGCTACACCTTC
CASSLVSAYGYTF
>TRBV30|-|-|TRBJ2-2
TGTGCCTGGAGTGTAGAGGCAGTGGCCGGGGAGCTGTTTTTT
CAWSVEAVAGELFF
>TRBV5-1|-|TRBD1|TRBJ2-6
TGCGCCAGCGCGACAGGGGCGGTCACTGGGGCCAACGTCCTGACTTTC
CASATGAVTGANVLTF
>TRBV2|-|-|TRBJ1-4
TGTGCCAGCACAGGAGGGTCTAATGAAAAACTGTTTTTT
CASTGGSNEKLFF
>TRBV28|-|-|TRBJ1-5
TGTGCCAGCCACCTTCGTGAGGATCAGCCCCAGCATTTT
CASHLREDQPQHF
>TRBV29-1|-|TRBD2|TRBJ2-1
TGCAGCGTTGAAGGGGGACTAGCGGGAGTGACTGTCTATGAGCAGTTCTTC
CSVEGGLAGVTVYEQFF
>TRBV7-3|-|TRBD2|TRBJ2-3
TGTGCCAGCAGCTTAATCTTTAGCGGGAGGGTTCCAGATACGCAGTATTTT
CASSLIFSGRVPDTQYF
>TRBV2|-|TRBD2|TRBJ2-3
TGTGCCAGCAGTGAAGGGCGGGTCCGGGGGGCAGATACGCAGTATTTT
CASSEGRVRGADTQYF
>TRBV5-6|-|TRBD2|TRBJ2-3
TGTGCCAGCAGCTTGGATCCGGACTTAGCGGGAGTTGATACGCAGTATTTT
CASSLDPDLAGVDTQYF
>TRBV7-8|few|TRBD1|TRBJ2-7
TGTGCCAGCCAGGGGGCGGGGTACGAGCAGTACTTC
CASQGAGYEQYF
>TRBV7-2|-|-|TRBJ2-3
TGTGCCAGCAGCTTAAGATTTGGCGGGGCAAACACAGATACGCAGTATTTT
CASSLRFGGANTDTQYF
>TRBV7-2|-|-|TRBJ2-7
TGTGCCAGCAGCTGGGGGGGCACCTACGAGCAGTACTTC
CASSWGGTYEQYF
>TRBV5-1|-|TRBD2|TRBJ2-3
TGCGCCAGCAGCACCGGTTTACTAGCGGCAAGCACAGATACGCAGTATTTT
CASSTGLLAASTDTQYF
>TRBV9|-|TRBD1|TRBJ2-7
TGTGCCAGCGGACAGGGGTTCTACGAGCAGTACTTC
CASGQGFYEQYF
>TRBV18|-|-|TRBJ2-7
TGTGCCAGCTCACCACTTAGTGGGGGCCTGACGGGCGAGCAGTACTTC
CASSPLSGGLTGEQYF
>TRBV15|-|-|TRBJ1-1
TGTGCCACCAGCAGAGATTTCGGTAGAGAAGCTTTCTTT
CATSRDFGREAFF
>TRBV2|-|TRBD1|TRBJ2-1
TGTGCCAGCAGGGACAGGGCTTCCTACAATGAGCAGTTCTTC
CASRDRASYNEQFF
>TRBV5-4|once|-|TRBJ2-5
TGTGCCAGCAGCTTGGCCGGGGATTGGGGTAAGACCCAGTACTTC
CASSLAGDWGKTQYF
>TRBV6-5|-|-|TRBJ1-2
TGTGCCAGCAGACCACAGGGCCACTATGGCTACACCTTC
CASRPQGHYGYTF
>TRBV10-2|-|-|TRBJ2-3
TGCGCCAGCAGTGAGTCAAGGGGCACTAGCACAGATACGCAGTATTTT
CASSESRGTSTDTQYF
>TRBV6-5|few|-|TRBJ1-2
TGTGCCAGCAGGGCCCCTTCACGGAGCTATGGCTACACCTTC
CASRAPSRSYGYTF
>TRBV5-4|few|-|TRBJ2-2
TGTGCCAGCAGCTTGGGTGGCCCCACAGGGAACACCGGGGAGCTGTTTTTT
CASSLGGPTGNTGELFF
>TRBV30|-|-|TRBJ1-2
TGTGCCTGGAGCCAGCAGGGCCATGGCTACACCTTC
CAWSQQGHGYTF
>TRBV7-2|-|TRBD2|TRBJ2-1
TGTGCCAGCAGCTTGCAGGGCGGGAGCTCCTACAATGAGCAGTTCTTC
CASSLQGGSSYNEQFF
>TRBV11-2|-|TRBD2|TRBJ2-1
TGTGCCAGCAGCCACCGGGGACTAGCGGGTTCCAATGAGCAGTTCTTC
CASSHRGLAGSNEQFF
>TRBV29-1|-|TRBD1|TRBJ2-2
TGCAGCGTGAAACTAGTAAACAGGGGCACCGGGGAGCTGTTTTTT
CSVKLVNRGTGELFF